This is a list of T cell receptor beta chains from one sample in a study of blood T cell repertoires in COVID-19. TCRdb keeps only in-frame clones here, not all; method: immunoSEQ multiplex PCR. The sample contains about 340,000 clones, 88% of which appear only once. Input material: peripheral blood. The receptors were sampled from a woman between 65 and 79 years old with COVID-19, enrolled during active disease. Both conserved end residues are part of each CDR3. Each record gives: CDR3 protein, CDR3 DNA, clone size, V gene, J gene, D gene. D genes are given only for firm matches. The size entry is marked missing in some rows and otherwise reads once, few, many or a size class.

cdr3_aa: CASSPHWTSGGSRTDTQYF; cdr3_nt: TGTGCCAGCAGCCCTCATTGGACTAGCGGGGGGTCCCGCACAGATACGCAGTATTTT; clone_size: NA; v_call: TRBV9; j_call: TRBJ2-3; d_call: TRBD2
cdr3_aa: CASSTRTTTGELFF; cdr3_nt: TGCGCCAGCAGCACGAGGACAACTACCGGGGAGCTGTTTTTT; clone_size: NA; v_call: TRBV5-1; j_call: TRBJ2-2; d_call: NA
cdr3_aa: CASSPRGAAGTDTQYF; cdr3_nt: TGCGCCAGCAGCCCCAGGGGGGCCGCTGGCACAGATACGCAGTATTTT; clone_size: NA; v_call: TRBV4-1; j_call: TRBJ2-3; d_call: NA
cdr3_aa: CASSYGEAPQHF; cdr3_nt: TGTGCCAGCAGTTACGGAGAGGCGCCCCAGCATTTT; clone_size: NA; v_call: TRBV6-2/TRBV6-3; j_call: TRBJ1-5; d_call: NA
cdr3_aa: CASSSLGGEQYF; cdr3_nt: TGTGCCAGCAGTTCATTAGGGGGCGAGCAGTACTTC; clone_size: NA; v_call: TRBV11-3; j_call: TRBJ2-7; d_call: NA
cdr3_aa: CASRGQGDTEAFF; cdr3_nt: TGTGCCAGCAGGGGACAGGGGGACACTGAAGCTTTCTTT; clone_size: NA; v_call: TRBV12-3/TRBV12-4; j_call: TRBJ1-1; d_call: TRBD1
cdr3_aa: CASSSSDRVVYQPQHF; cdr3_nt: TGTGCCAGCAGTTCCTCCGACAGGGTTGTGTATCAGCCCCAGCATTTT; clone_size: NA; v_call: TRBV28; j_call: TRBJ1-5; d_call: TRBD1
cdr3_aa: CASSPPGGAVTIYF; cdr3_nt: TGTGCCAGTAGCCCCCCGGGGGGGGCGGTCACCATATATTTT; clone_size: NA; v_call: TRBV19; j_call: TRBJ1-3; d_call: NA
cdr3_aa: CASSLVTGNADTQYF; cdr3_nt: TGTGCCAGCAGCTTAGTGACGGGAAACGCAGATACGCAGTATTTT; clone_size: NA; v_call: TRBV11-3; j_call: TRBJ2-3; d_call: NA
cdr3_aa: CATRDSGTDTQYF; cdr3_nt: TGCGCCACCCGGGACAGTGGCACAGATACGCAGTATTTT; clone_size: NA; v_call: TRBV10-1; j_call: TRBJ2-3; d_call: TRBD1
cdr3_aa: CASSLEGLAGRLGEQYF; cdr3_nt: TGTGCCAGCAGCTTAGAAGGGCTAGCGGGGCGTCTAGGAGAGCAGTACTTC; clone_size: NA; v_call: TRBV11-2; j_call: TRBJ2-7; d_call: TRBD2
cdr3_aa: CASSNLIVSYEQYF; cdr3_nt: TGCGCCAGCAGCAACCTAATAGTTAGCTACGAGCAGTACTTC; clone_size: once; v_call: TRBV5-1; j_call: TRBJ2-7; d_call: NA
cdr3_aa: CASSLNEGQGTEAFF; cdr3_nt: TGTGCCAGCAGCTTAAATGAAGGACAGGGCACTGAAGCTTTCTTT; clone_size: once; v_call: TRBV7-6; j_call: TRBJ1-1; d_call: TRBD1
cdr3_aa: CASSDGGNQPQHF; cdr3_nt: TGTGCCAGCAGTGACGGGGGAAATCAGCCCCAGCATTTT; clone_size: NA; v_call: TRBV2; j_call: TRBJ1-5; d_call: NA
cdr3_aa: CASSPAEGLLNYGYTF; cdr3_nt: TGTGCCAGCTCACCAGCGGAGGGTCTTTTAAACTATGGCTACACCTTC; clone_size: NA; v_call: TRBV18; j_call: TRBJ1-2; d_call: NA
cdr3_aa: CASSSTTWSGYTF; cdr3_nt: TGTGCCAGCAGCTCTACCACCTGGTCTGGCTACACCTTC; clone_size: NA; v_call: TRBV12-3/TRBV12-4; j_call: TRBJ1-2; d_call: NA
cdr3_aa: CASSPGGGYGYTF; cdr3_nt: TGTGCCAGCAGTCCAGGGGGCGGCTATGGCTACACCTTC; clone_size: NA; v_call: TRBV28; j_call: TRBJ1-2; d_call: TRBD1
cdr3_aa: CSVEDRHAGQSYEQYF; cdr3_nt: TGCAGCGTTGAAGATCGTCACGCGGGCCAATCCTACGAGCAGTACTTC; clone_size: NA; v_call: TRBV29-1; j_call: TRBJ2-7; d_call: NA
cdr3_aa: CASNKGGGPIGNEQFF; cdr3_nt: TGTGCCAGCAATAAGGGCGGGGGGCCCATAGGCAATGAGCAGTTCTTC; clone_size: NA; v_call: TRBV2; j_call: TRBJ2-1; d_call: TRBD2
cdr3_aa: CSASEGDQPQHF; cdr3_nt: TGCAGTGCTAGTGAAGGGGATCAGCCCCAGCATTTT; clone_size: NA; v_call: TRBV20-1; j_call: TRBJ1-5; d_call: NA
cdr3_aa: CASSLDSENNEQFF; cdr3_nt: TGCGCCAGCAGCTTGGATTCTGAGAACAATGAGCAGTTCTTC; clone_size: NA; v_call: TRBV5-1; j_call: TRBJ2-1; d_call: NA
cdr3_aa: CASSDVKGGINEKLFF; cdr3_nt: TGTGCCAGCAGTGACGTAAAGGGAGGGATTAATGAAAAACTGTTTTTT; clone_size: NA; v_call: TRBV2; j_call: TRBJ1-4; d_call: NA
cdr3_aa: CASSAQGFRAGELFF; cdr3_nt: TGCGCCAGCAGCGCACAGGGGTTTCGGGCCGGGGAGCTGTTTTTT; clone_size: NA; v_call: TRBV5-1; j_call: TRBJ2-2; d_call: TRBD1
cdr3_aa: CASSLGLAGEQYF; cdr3_nt: TGTGCCAGCAGCCTCGGACTAGCTGGCGAGCAGTACTTC; clone_size: NA; v_call: TRBV3-1/TRBV3-2; j_call: TRBJ2-7; d_call: TRBD2
cdr3_aa: CASSEGPPSYNEQFF; cdr3_nt: TGTGCCAGCAGCGAAGGGCCTCCCTCCTACAATGAGCAGTTCTTC; clone_size: NA; v_call: TRBV14; j_call: TRBJ2-1; d_call: NA
cdr3_aa: CASSHLRQGTSYNSPLHF; cdr3_nt: TGCGCCAGCAGCCATTTACGACAGGGGACTTCCTATAATTCACCCCTCCACTTT; clone_size: NA; v_call: TRBV4-1; j_call: TRBJ1-6; d_call: TRBD1
cdr3_aa: CAWGEGQGLWEQFF; cdr3_nt: TGTGCCTGGGGGGAGGGACAGGGGTTATGGGAGCAGTTCTTC; clone_size: NA; v_call: TRBV30; j_call: TRBJ2-1; d_call: TRBD1
cdr3_aa: CASSQDPGGPASGNTIYF; cdr3_nt: TGCGCCAGCAGCCAAGATCCAGGGGGGCCTGCCTCTGGAAACACCATATATTTT; clone_size: NA; v_call: TRBV4-3; j_call: TRBJ1-3; d_call: TRBD1
cdr3_aa: CASSSHLHRGTPLHF; cdr3_nt: TGTGCCAGCAGCTCACACCTTCACCGGGGGACACCCCTCCACTTT; clone_size: NA; v_call: TRBV7-6; j_call: TRBJ1-6; d_call: NA
cdr3_aa: CASSLVGTQSNQPQHF; cdr3_nt: TGTGCCAGCAGCTTAGTAGGGACACAGAGCAATCAGCCCCAGCATTTT; clone_size: NA; v_call: TRBV7-8; j_call: TRBJ1-5; d_call: NA
cdr3_aa: CASSAAFSGADTEAFF; cdr3_nt: TGTGCCAGCAGTGCCGCCTTTTCAGGGGCGGACACTGAAGCTTTCTTT; clone_size: NA; v_call: TRBV28; j_call: TRBJ1-1; d_call: NA
cdr3_aa: CASTSGTGQETQYF; cdr3_nt: TGTGCCAGCACAAGTGGGACAGGTCAAGAGACCCAGTACTTC; clone_size: NA; v_call: TRBV21-1; j_call: TRBJ2-5; d_call: NA
cdr3_aa: CASIGLAGDLSTDTQYF; cdr3_nt: TGTGCCAGCATCGGACTAGCGGGGGACCTCAGCACAGATACGCAGTATTTT; clone_size: NA; v_call: TRBV2; j_call: TRBJ2-3; d_call: TRBD2
cdr3_aa: CASNLGRGSTGELFF; cdr3_nt: TGTGCCAGTAACCTAGGGCGGGGCAGCACCGGGGAGCTGTTTTTT; clone_size: NA; v_call: TRBV19; j_call: TRBJ2-2; d_call: NA
cdr3_aa: CASSLPGYNEQFF; cdr3_nt: TGTGCCAGCAGTTTGCCGGGTTACAATGAGCAGTTCTTC; clone_size: NA; v_call: TRBV28; j_call: TRBJ2-1; d_call: NA
cdr3_aa: CASSPPGAGGPNEQFF; cdr3_nt: TGTGCCAGCAGCCCCCCAGGGGCGGGGGGGCCGAATGAGCAGTTCTTC; clone_size: few; v_call: TRBV7-3; j_call: TRBJ2-1; d_call: TRBD2
cdr3_aa: CASSRDRGVTGELFF; cdr3_nt: TGTGCCAGCAGTCGTGACAGGGGGGTCACCGGGGAGCTGTTTTTT; clone_size: NA; v_call: TRBV3-1/TRBV3-2; j_call: TRBJ2-2; d_call: TRBD1
cdr3_aa: CASSEPGRSYEQYF; cdr3_nt: TGTGCCAGCAGTGAACCTGGTAGATCCTACGAGCAGTACTTC; clone_size: NA; v_call: TRBV6-1; j_call: TRBJ2-7; d_call: NA
cdr3_aa: CASSETAQETQYF; cdr3_nt: TGTGCCAGCAGTGAGACAGCACAAGAGACCCAGTACTTC; clone_size: NA; v_call: TRBV11-2; j_call: TRBJ2-5; d_call: NA
cdr3_aa: CASSLPGGGLPGELFF; cdr3_nt: TGCGCCAGCAGCCTTCCCGGGGGGGGCCTCCCCGGGGAGCTGTTTTTT; clone_size: once; v_call: TRBV5-1; j_call: TRBJ2-2; d_call: TRBD2
cdr3_aa: CASSKRQERNEQFF; cdr3_nt: TGTGCCAGTAGTAAACGACAGGAGAGAAATGAGCAGTTCTTC; clone_size: NA; v_call: TRBV19; j_call: TRBJ2-1; d_call: NA
cdr3_aa: CASSKGRGTEAFF; cdr3_nt: TGTGCCAGCAGCAAGGGTAGGGGCACTGAAGCTTTCTTT; clone_size: NA; v_call: TRBV21-1; j_call: TRBJ1-1; d_call: NA
cdr3_aa: CASTNLEETQYF; cdr3_nt: TGTGCCAGCACTAATTTAGAGGAGACCCAGTACTTC; clone_size: NA; v_call: TRBV2; j_call: TRBJ2-5; d_call: NA